This is a list of T cell receptor beta chains from one sample in a study of OX40 agonist ivuxolimab in advanced cancers. Sequencing used immunoSEQ multiplex PCR; TCRdb keeps in-frame clones, though not all of them. The sample lists some 70,000 clones; approximately 90% were seen once. The sequenced sample was CD4+ or CD8+ T cells sorted from blood, obtained in a trial of the OX40 agonist ivuxolimab. These receptors all come from an adult with an advanced solid tumor such as melanoma, head and neck, liver or kidney cancer. The CDR3 runs from the conserved cysteine through the conserved F or W. The order of the fields is J gene, clone size, V gene, D gene, CDR3 protein, CDR3 DNA. D genes are given only for firm matches. The size field is filled for only some rows; it gives once, few, many or a size class.

TRBJ2-2 few TRBV10-3 NA CAISPQGGELFF TGTGCCATCAGTCCCCAGGGCGGGGAGCTGTTTTTT
TRBJ2-2 NA TRBV10-3 NA CATGPSFTGELFF TGTGCCACTGGACCGAGTTTTACCGGGGAGCTGTTTTTT
TRBJ2-7 NA TRBV7-2 NA CASSSRGGGSYEQYF TGTGCCAGCAGCTCCCGGGGTGGGGGCTCCTACGAGCAGTACTTC
TRBJ2-5 NA TRBV15 NA CATSRPSIVTETQYF TGTGCCACCAGCAGACCGTCGATCGTGACGGAGACCCAGTACTTC
TRBJ1-1 NA TRBV5-1 NA CASSLAGETEAFF TGCGCCAGCAGCTTGGCCGGGGAGACTGAAGCTTTCTTT
TRBJ2-1 NA TRBV11-3 NA CASSPTPPPSNEQFF TGTGCCAGCAGCCCCACCCCCCCGCCCTCCAATGAGCAGTTCTTC
TRBJ2-2 NA TRBV2 TRBD2 CASSRTGTRANTGELFF TGTGCCAGCAGTCGAACCGGGACTAGAGCGAACACCGGGGAGCTGTTTTTT
TRBJ1-1 NA TRBV18 NA CASSPRGGGGTEAFF TGTGCCAGCTCACCGAGGGGCGGCGGGGGGACTGAAGCTTTCTTT
TRBJ2-7 NA TRBV4-2 TRBD2 CASSHVIAGGGYEQYF TGTGCCAGCAGCCACGTCATAGCGGGGGGGGGCTACGAGCAGTACTTC
TRBJ2-3 NA TRBV7-9 NA CASSPPGTAIDTQYF TGTGCCAGCAGCCCCCCCGGCACCGCGATAGATACGCAGTATTTT
TRBJ1-6 NA TRBV6-6 NA CASSWPSSYNSPLHF TGTGCCAGCAGTTGGCCCAGCTCCTATAATTCACCCCTCCACTTT
TRBJ1-1 NA TRBV18 TRBD1 CASSLLTGGDLGTEAFF TGTGCCAGCTCACTATTGACAGGGGGCGATCTGGGCACTGAAGCTTTCTTT
TRBJ1-2 NA TRBV10-1 NA CASSKHKTRKTYGYTF TGCGCCAGCAGTAAACACAAAACGCGAAAGACCTATGGCTACACCTTC
TRBJ2-7 NA TRBV19 TRBD2 CASSLLAGVGEQYF TGTGCCAGTAGTCTACTAGCGGGAGTTGGTGAGCAGTACTTC
TRBJ2-5 NA TRBV7-9 TRBD1 CASSQAPTGQETQYF TGTGCCAGCAGTCAGGCCCCGACAGGGCAAGAGACCCAGTACTTC
TRBJ1-4 NA TRBV6-5 NA CASRRLNEKLFF TGTGCCAGCCGCCGACTTAATGAAAAACTGTTTTTT
TRBJ1-4 NA TRBV15 NA CATSRKGRFNEKLFF TGTGCCACCAGCAGAAAAGGACGATTTAATGAAAAACTGTTTTTT
TRBJ2-2 once TRBV28 TRBD2 CASSYRREGSGELFF TGTGCCAGCAGTTACAGGCGGGAGGGGTCCGGGGAGCTGTTTTTT
TRBJ2-1 NA TRBV5-1 NA CASSLVVSPGAYNEQFF TGCGCCAGCAGCTTGGTTGTTAGCCCGGGGGCCTACAATGAGCAGTTCTTC
TRBJ2-1 once TRBV7-2 TRBD2 CASSLRSGSYNEQFF TGTGCCAGCAGCTTAAGAAGCGGGAGCTACAATGAGCAGTTCTTC
TRBJ1-2 NA TRBV20-1 TRBD1 CSAGQVYGYTF TGCAGTGCTGGACAGGTCTATGGCTACACCTTC
TRBJ2-7 NA TRBV20-1 NA CSAPTYYEQYF TGCAGTGCGCCGACATACTACGAGCAGTACTTC
TRBJ2-3 NA TRBV18 NA CASSPPVMNRDHDTQYF TGTGCCAGCTCACCACCGGTTATGAACAGGGATCACGATACGCAGTATTTT
TRBJ1-2 once TRBV11-3 NA CASSLRAGPNYDQTF TGTGCCAGCAGCTTACGGGCGGGTCCGAATTACGACCAAACCTTC
TRBJ2-7 NA TRBV10-3 NA CAISESVVTYEQYF TGTGCCATCAGTGAGTCAGTGGTCACCTACGAGCAGTACTTC
TRBJ1-2 NA TRBV6-1 NA CASSEAGGRPFYGYTF TGTGCCAGCAGTGAAGCAGGAGGCAGACCCTTCTATGGCTACACCTTC
TRBJ2-7 NA TRBV5-5 TRBD2 CASSLTGTSYEQYF TGTGCCAGCAGCTTGACAGGGACTAGCTACGAGCAGTACTTC
TRBJ1-3 NA TRBV5-1 NA CASSLGSGNTIYF TGCGCCAGCAGCTTGGGCTCTGGAAACACCATATATTTT
TRBJ2-2 NA TRBV7-9 TRBD1 CASSVSGGQGSGELFF TGTGCCAGCAGCGTCTCGGGGGGACAGGGGTCCGGGGAGCTGTTTTTT
TRBJ1-5 NA TRBV27 NA CASSLPQRTIPTISNQPQHF TGTGCCAGCAGTTTACCACAGAGAACTATCCCCACAATAAGCAATCAGCCCCAGCATTTT
TRBJ2-7 NA TRBV27 NA CASSLSIGEQYF TGTGCCAGCAGTTTATCGATCGGCGAGCAGTACTTC
TRBJ2-7 NA TRBV7-9 TRBD2 CASSSSGGGSEQYF TGTGCCAGCAGCTCCAGCGGGGGGGGCTCGGAGCAGTACTTC
TRBJ2-3 NA TRBV18 NA CASSQSPLAGHSTDTQYF TGTGCCAGCTCACAAAGTCCCCTGGCGGGGCACTCCACAGATACGCAGTATTTT
TRBJ1-1 NA TRBV7-8 NA CASSLAQGAEAFF TGTGCCAGCAGCTTAGCTCAGGGAGCTGAAGCTTTCTTT
TRBJ1-1 NA TRBV6-1 NA CASSETGRGMGTEAFF TGTGCCAGCAGTGAGACAGGCAGGGGTATGGGCACTGAAGCTTTCTTT
TRBJ2-4 once TRBV11-2 NA CASSLPSGHIQYF TGTGCCAGCAGCTTACCATCGGGACACATTCAGTACTTC
TRBJ2-2 NA TRBV7-9 NA CASSEGISTGELFF TGTGCCAGCAGCGAGGGGATTAGTACCGGGGAGCTGTTTTTT
TRBJ2-1 NA TRBV18 NA CASSPQGSSYNEQFF TGTGCCAGCTCACCCCAGGGAAGCTCCTACAATGAGCAGTTCTTC
TRBJ1-1 NA TRBV7-8 NA CASSSLQGRSEAFF TGTGCCAGCAGCTCACTACAGGGAAGGTCTGAAGCTTTCTTT
TRBJ1-2 NA TRBV19 TRBD1 CASMRQGIAYGYTF TGTGCCAGTATGAGACAGGGGATTGCCTATGGCTACACCTTC
TRBJ2-3 NA TRBV10-3 NA CATLAHSDTQYF TGTGCCACCCTAGCCCATTCAGATACGCAGTATTTT